The present TCR beta chain was sequenced within a study of T-cell memory formation after mild COVID-19. The overall study: TCR clusters showed largely donor specificity. Study outcomes and limitations: A balance of CD4 and CD8 characterized clones contracting day 15 to 85, whereas later expanders leaned CD4+.

A word on this clonotype: Its antigen is unidentified.

V dropped 0 bases and J dropped 5 bases, with 14 bases sitting between them. The germline V gene encodes CDR1 SGDLS and CDR2 YYNGEE. The CDR3 is 15 residues long. Constant-segment-primed 5'RACE gave TCR alpha and TCR beta cDNA libraries with sample barcodes and UMIs. TCRdb analysed the 5' RACE reads with MiXCR anew, one entry per CDR3 protein. This sample carries a few hundred thousand distinct CDR3 sequences, 15% to 20% of them seen once, and the ten largest clones take under 25%. Sequencing was performed on PBMCs or a T cell subset sorted from them (not recorded which). The V gene is TRBV9, the J gene TRBJ1-1, with D tentatively TRBD1 (6 bases). This receptor was identified in a man aged 18 to 30 who had mild COVID-19 (a few samples of this study predate the infection). Cell type and time point are not known. CDR3 loop: CASSVVDEGETEAFF. CDR3 nucleotides: TGTGCCAGCAGCGTAGTCGACGAGGGGGAGACTGAAGCTTTCTTT.